These 7 T cell receptor beta chains came from one sample sequenced in a study of spatial heterogeneity in lung cancer. One entry per CDR3 protein, called by TCRdb with MiXCR from the 5' RACE reads. The sample consists of 60,000 to 90,000 distinct CDR3 sequences, roughly 14% of them appearing once. The time point: sample taken at primary tumor resection. TCRs were sequenced from unsorted whole RNA of tumor, nontumor lung or PBMC. The source was PBMCs, collected at surgery. These receptors originate from a male donor with early-stage non-small cell lung cancer.

This clonotype was counted only a few times. This rearrangement joins TRBV2 to TRBJ2-6; 11 bases match TRBD2. Germline V lookup: CDR1 SNHLY, CDR2 FYNNEI. The V segment lost 6 bases and the J segment 4 bases; nucleotides outside the gene matches: 8. The CDR3 has 17 residues. The CDR3 nucleotides are TGTGCCAGCAGGGAACTAGCGGGAGTTGCCGGGGCCAACGTCCTGACTTTC. Translating it yields CASRELAGVAGANVLTF.

V gene TRBV10-2 combines with J gene TRBJ2-5; 7 nucleotides match TRBD1. This CDR3 is built from 14 residues. Germline V gives CDR1 WSHSY, CDR2 SAAADI. V lost 5 bases, J lost 0 bases, and 3 bases stayed unmatched. The CDR3 loop reads CASSPDRDQETQYF. For the CDR3, the DNA is TGCGCCAGCAGTCCTGACAGGGACCAAGAGACCCAGTACTTC.

This clonotype was observed many times. The rearrangement links TRBV11-1 to TRBJ2-2; D is unresolved. From germline, CDR1 is SGHAT and CDR2 FQDESV (reference sequence). The CDR3 spans 12 residues. V lost 4 bases, J lost 6 bases, and 6 bases lay in between. CDR3 region: CASSSSSGELFF. CDR3 bases: TGTGCCAGCAGCTCCAGCTCCGGGGAGCTGTTTTTT.

J is TRBJ1-5 and V is TRBV27, with a possible D match to TRBD1 (5 bases). CDR1 and CDR2 from the germline V gene are MNHEY and SMNVEV (reference sequence). V lost 5 bases, J lost 0 bases, and 23 bases lay in between. The CDR3 covers 19 residues. The CDR3 DNA reads as TGTGCCAGCAGTCGTACCTACTTGGACACTCAAGATAGCAATCAGCCCCAGCATTTT. Amino acids: CASSRTYLDTQDSNQPQHF.

V gene TRBV29-1 combines with J gene TRBJ1-2; 7 nucleotides align to TRBD1. Trimming took 6 bases from V and 10 from J; bases not matched to a gene: 14. CDR3 length equals 13 residues. Germline-derived CDR1 and CDR2 are SQVTM and ANQGSEA. The DNA for the CDR3 is TGCAGCGTGGGGGACAGCCAAGGCAGGGACTACACCTTC. As protein: CSVGDSQGRDYTF.

This clonotype came up many times. V usage is TRBV10-3 and J usage is TRBJ2-5; D call uncertain. In germline, CDR1 is ENHRY, CDR2 SYGVKD. The V end was cut by 2 bases, the J end by 6 bases, with 4 bases between. The CDR3 has 11 residues. The CDR3 is CAISEGQTQYF. CDR3 bases: TGTGCCATCAGTGAGGGACAGACCCAGTACTTC.

This clonotype was picked up a small number of times. The rearrangement links TRBV7-2 to TRBJ2-1; D ambiguous. Deletions cut 4 bases from V and 0 bases from J, with 10 bases between. CDR1 is SGHTA and CDR2 is FQGNSA in the germline V gene. This CDR3 is built from 15 residues. The CDR3 sequence: CASSSTASSYNEQFF. As DNA, the CDR3 is TGTGCCAGCAGCTCAACGGCTAGCTCCTACAATGAGCAGTTCTTC.